This TCR beta chain is from a study of Ad26.COV2.S vaccination and SARS-CoV-2 variants. Here immunoSEQ multiplex PCR was the method, and the copy in TCRdb shows in-frame clones only, minus some. The repertoire holds about 440,000 clones, with about 90% as singletons. Trimming left V 6 bases short and J 7 bases short, with 13 bases between. The CDR3 consists of 14 residues. CDR1 is MNHNY, CDR2 SVGAGI, per germline (reference sequence). Treatment in this sample: about 20 received Ad26.COV2.S at low or high dose, single or two shots; roughly five received placebo; per-sample allocation not given. Sample collection was performed on day 63 after the first vaccine or placebo injection.

This specimen consisted of peripheral blood, obtained in a trial of Ad26.COV2.S vaccine versus placebo. This TCR derives from a person aged 18-65 years who received the Ad26.COV2.S COVID-19 vaccine or a placebo. The chain joins TRBV6-6 to TRBJ1-6, with D maybe TRBD1 (6 bases). In DNA, the CDR3 is TGTGCCAGCAGGACAGGATCTGGGAATTCACCCCTCCACTTT. This codes for CASRTGSGNSPLHF.